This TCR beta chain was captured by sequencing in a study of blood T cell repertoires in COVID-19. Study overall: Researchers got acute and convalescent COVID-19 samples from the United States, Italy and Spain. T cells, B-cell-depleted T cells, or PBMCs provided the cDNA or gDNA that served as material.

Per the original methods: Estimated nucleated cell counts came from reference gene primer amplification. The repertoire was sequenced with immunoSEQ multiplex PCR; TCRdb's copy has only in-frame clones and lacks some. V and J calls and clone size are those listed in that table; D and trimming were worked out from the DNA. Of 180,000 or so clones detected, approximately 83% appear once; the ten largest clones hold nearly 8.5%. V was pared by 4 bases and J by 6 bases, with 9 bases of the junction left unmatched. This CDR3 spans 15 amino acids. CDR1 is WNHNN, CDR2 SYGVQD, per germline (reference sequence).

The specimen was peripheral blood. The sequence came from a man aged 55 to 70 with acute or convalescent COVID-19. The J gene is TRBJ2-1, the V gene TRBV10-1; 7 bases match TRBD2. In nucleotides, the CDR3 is TGCGCCAGCAGTGCGGGGATCGCTAGCGGCAATGAGCAGTTCTTC. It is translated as CASSAGIASGNEQFF.